This T cell receptor beta chain was observed in a study of blood T cell repertoires in COVID-19. In the study overall: Some COVID-19 samples were acute and others convalescent; all came from the United States, Italy and Spain. T cells, B-cell-depleted T cells, or PBMCs provided the cDNA or gDNA that served as material.

In the original workflow: For nucleated cells, counts were estimated from reference gene primer amplification. Here immunoSEQ multiplex PCR was the method, and the copy in TCRdb shows in-frame clones only, minus some. That table is the source of V, J and clone size, and D and trimming were worked out from the DNA. This table has about 280,000 clones, about 89% appearing once. The CDR3 extends over 13 amino acids. Per the germline V gene, CDR1 is SGHAT and CDR2 is FQNNGV. Trimming took off 1 base at V and 6 bases at J, with 10 bases between the two ends. This receptor was taken from a man aged 50 or older with acute or convalescent COVID-19. The genes are TRBV11-2 and TRBJ2-7; TRBD1 might be the D (5 bases). Sequencing was carried out using peripheral blood. The CDR3 bases are TGTGCCAGCAGCTTAGCCGCAGGGTTCGAGCAGTACTTC. Its protein is CASSLAAGFEQYF. The full variable domain, in which reference TRBV11-2 and TRBJ2-7 provide the parts outside the CDR3, is EAGVAQSPRYKIIEKRQSVAFWCNPISGHATLYWYQQILGQGPKLLIQFQNNGVVDDSQLPKDRFSAERLKGVDSTLKIQPAKLEDSAVYLCASSLAAGFEQYFGPGTRLTVT.